The sequence of this T cell receptor (beta chain) was determined in a study of shared clonotypes between healthy human individuals. The assay was immunoSEQ multiplex PCR, and TCRdb's table has in-frame clones only and misses some. Of about 2.1 million clones in the sample, around 95% were seen once. From germline, CDR1 is LGHNA and CDR2 YSLEER. The CDR3 consists of 16 residues. V was clipped by 4 bases and J by 4 bases; unmatched bases: 7. Terminally differentiated effector memory CD45RA+ cells were excluded from the naive CD8 cells, which were CD45RO-negative and positively selected for CCR7. Source material: naive CD8+ T cells from PBMCs. The V gene is TRBV4-3, the J gene TRBJ2-3, with 11 bases aligning to TRBD2. The origin of this receptor is a man between 18 and 29 years old in good health. Some clones in this sample may be carry-over from other donors' samples. The CDR3 sequence: CASSPLLAGGADTQYF. DNA for the CDR3: TGCGCCAGCAGCCCCCTTCTAGCGGGAGGAGCAGATACGCAGTATTTT.